The 12 T cell receptor beta chains listed next were all sequenced from one sample in a study of cytomegalovirus exposure and HLA in healthy donors (TCRdb year 2017). Libraries were constructed by the immunoSEQ multiplex PCR assay. TCRdb carries this immuneACCESS record with in-frame sequences only. Its versions omit some clonotypes, under half of them owing to an unresolved V gene in the studies checked, with the rest unexplained. The sample table lists about 83,000 clones, 95% to 96% of them with a count of one. The ten most abundant clones make up about 1.3% of the sample. Sequencing input: PBMCs. All receptors derive from a woman aged 18-29 years in good health and CMV-seronegative.

The chain combines TRBV5-1 with TRBJ2-7; D possibly corresponds to TRBD2 (5 bases). CDR1 is SGHRS, CDR2 YFSETQ, per germline. V lost 7 bases and J 3 bases, leaving 11 bases between the germline ends. The CDR3 has 12 residues. The DNA for the CDR3 is TGCGCCAGCTGGGGAGTTAACTACGAGCAGTACTTC. Amino acid sequence: CASWGVNYEQYF.

The chain couples TRBV6-6 to TRBJ1-1, with 7 bases matching TRBD1. In germline, CDR1 is MNHNY, CDR2 SVGAGI (reference sequence). The CDR3 runs to 13 residues. Trimming at V came to 7 bases and at J to 5 bases, leaving 7 bases not matched to a gene. The CDR3 protein is CASKGGAGTEAFF. As DNA, the CDR3 is TGTGCCAGCAAAGGGGGCGCGGGGACTGAAGCTTTCTTT.

The chain uses TRBV5-6 and TRBJ2-3; 9 nucleotides align to TRBD1. V lost 4 bases to trimming and J lost 2 bases; unmatched junction nucleotides: 8. The CDR3 is made up of 16 amino acids. The germline V gene has CDR1 SGHDT and CDR2 YYEEEE. This CDR3 reads CASSAQGQGPTDTQYF. The CDR3 nucleotides are TGTGCCAGCAGCGCGCAGGGACAGGGACCCACAGATACGCAGTATTTT.

The chain carries TRBV6-5 and TRBJ2-2, with D perhaps matching TRBD1 (6 bases). Per germline, CDR1 MNHEY and CDR2 SVGAGI. The CDR3 has 15 residues. V dropped 9 bases and J dropped 5 bases, with 19 bases sitting between them. The CDR3 loop is CASRITGMQTGELFF. CDR3 bases: TGTGCCAGTAGAATAACAGGGATGCAGACCGGGGAGCTGTTTTTT.

The chain recombines TRBV21-1 with TRBJ2-2; the DNA was not used to check the table's D call, TRBD2. TRBV21-1 is termed a pseudogene. This CDR3 has 17 residues. The CDR3 spells CASSKGPRPPGYGELFF. CDR3 nucleotide sequence: TGTGCCAGCAGCAAAGGCCCTCGTCCCCCGGGATACGGGGAGCTGTTTTTT.

The rearrangement uses TRBV6-6 and TRBJ2-1, with TRBD2 matching over 7 bases. The germline CDR1 and CDR2 sequences are MNHNY and SVGAGI (reference sequence). The CDR3 sequence is 15 residues long. Trimming took 6 bases from V and 4 from J; bases not matched to a gene: 9. The CDR3 coding sequence is TGTGCCAGCAGCCTGGTCGCTAGCGGTTACAATGAGCAGTTCTTC. Translation gives CASSLVASGYNEQFF.

The gene calls are TRBV4-1 and TRBJ2-6, with 7 nucleotides matching TRBD1. The CDR3 length is 17 residues. CDR1 and CDR2 from the germline V gene are MGHRA and YSYEKL. The V segment lost 8 bases and the J segment 0 bases; nucleotides outside the gene matches: 10. CDR3 amino acids: CASRLQGQNSGANVLTF. CDR3 in DNA: TGCGCCAGCCGCCTACAGGGGCAAAACTCTGGGGCCAACGTCCTGACTTTC.

Here the CDR3 reads CAWSAGGVQPQHF. Written as DNA, the CDR3 is TGTGCCTGGAGTGCAGGGGGCGTTCAGCCCCAGCATTTT. This chain connects TRBV30 to TRBJ1-5, with 8 bases identical to TRBD1. Trimming removed 1 base from V and 6 bases from J; junction bases left unmatched: 2. Germline CDR1 reads GTSNPN; CDR2 reads SVGIG (reference sequence). This CDR3 is built from 13 residues.

The chain has TRBV10-1 and TRBJ1-1; TRBD1 matches 7 bases. Germline values: CDR1 WNHNN, CDR2 SYGVQD (reference sequence). This CDR3 is built from 14 residues. With V trimmed by 3 bases and J by 6 bases, 7 bases remained unmatched. The DNA of the CDR3 is TGCGCCAGCAGTGACCCCGACAGGGCCGCTGAAGCTTTCTTT. It specifies CASSDPDRAAEAFF.

V is TRBV5-1 and J is TRBJ2-5, with D unresolved. Trimming took 3 bases from V and 2 from J, leaving 11 bases between them. The V gene's germline CDR1 is SGHRS and CDR2 YFSETQ. The CDR3 is 14 residues long. The CDR3 region is CASSSRQVQETQYF. The CDR3 bases are TGCGCCAGCAGCTCCCGACAAGTACAAGAGACCCAGTACTTC.

The CDR3 here is CASRSSGPGETQYF. The DNA of the CDR3 is TGTGCCAGCAGAAGCAGCGGACCGGGAGAGACCCAGTACTTC. This chain connects TRBV5-4 to TRBJ2-5, with D possibly matching TRBD2 (5 bases). The germline V gene has CDR1 SGHNT and CDR2 YYREEE (reference sequence). V was trimmed by 5 bases and J by 4 bases, leaving 15 bases between them. This CDR3 has 14 residues.

V usage is TRBV5-1 and J usage is TRBJ2-2, with 8 bases lining up with TRBD2. The V and J ends lost 2 bases and 4 bases, in that order; junction bases with no gene match: 4. Germline assignment: CDR1 SGHRS and CDR2 YFSETQ. The CDR3 length is 15 residues. The CDR3 DNA follows: TGCGCCAGCAGCTTACGGGAGGGGTCCACCGGGGAGCTGTTTTTT. It translates to CASSLREGSTGELFF.